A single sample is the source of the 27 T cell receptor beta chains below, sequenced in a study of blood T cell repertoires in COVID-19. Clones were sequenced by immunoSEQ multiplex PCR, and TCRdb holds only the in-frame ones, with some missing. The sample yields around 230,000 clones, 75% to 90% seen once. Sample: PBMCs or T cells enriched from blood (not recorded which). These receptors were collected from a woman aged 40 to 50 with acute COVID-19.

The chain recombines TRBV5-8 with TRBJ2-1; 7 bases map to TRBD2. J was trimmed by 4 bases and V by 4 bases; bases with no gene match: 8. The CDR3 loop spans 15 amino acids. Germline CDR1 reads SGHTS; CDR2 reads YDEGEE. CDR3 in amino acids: CASSGAAGVYNEQFF. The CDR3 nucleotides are TGTGCCAGCAGCGGGGCGGCGGGAGTTTACAATGAGCAGTTCTTC.

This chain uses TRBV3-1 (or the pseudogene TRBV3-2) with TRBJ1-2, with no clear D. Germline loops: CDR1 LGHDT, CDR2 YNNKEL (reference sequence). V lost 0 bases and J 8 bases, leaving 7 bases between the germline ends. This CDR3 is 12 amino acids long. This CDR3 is CASSQDRWGYTF. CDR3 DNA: TGTGCCAGCAGCCAAGATCGGTGGGGCTACACCTTC.

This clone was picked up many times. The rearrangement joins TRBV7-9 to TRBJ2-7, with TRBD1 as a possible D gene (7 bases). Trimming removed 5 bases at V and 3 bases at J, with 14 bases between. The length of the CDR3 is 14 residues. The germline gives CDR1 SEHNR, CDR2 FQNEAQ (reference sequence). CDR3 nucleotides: TGTGCCAGCAGCCCAGGGGGGACAAGCTACGAGCAGTACTTC. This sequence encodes CASSPGGTSYEQYF.

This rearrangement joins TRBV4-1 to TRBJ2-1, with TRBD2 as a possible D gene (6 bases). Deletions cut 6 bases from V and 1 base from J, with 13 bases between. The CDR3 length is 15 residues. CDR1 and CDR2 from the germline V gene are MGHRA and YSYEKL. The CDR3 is CASRPGLKSYNEQFF. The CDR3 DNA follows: TGCGCCAGCAGACCCGGACTAAAATCCTACAATGAGCAGTTCTTC.

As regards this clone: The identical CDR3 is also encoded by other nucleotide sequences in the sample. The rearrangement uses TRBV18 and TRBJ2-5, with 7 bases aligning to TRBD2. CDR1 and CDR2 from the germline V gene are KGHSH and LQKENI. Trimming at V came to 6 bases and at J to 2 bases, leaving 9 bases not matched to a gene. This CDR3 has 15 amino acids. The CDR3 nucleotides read TGTGCCAGCTCCCCTCGCAGCGGGGTACAAGAGACCCAGTACTTC. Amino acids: CASSPRSGVQETQYF.

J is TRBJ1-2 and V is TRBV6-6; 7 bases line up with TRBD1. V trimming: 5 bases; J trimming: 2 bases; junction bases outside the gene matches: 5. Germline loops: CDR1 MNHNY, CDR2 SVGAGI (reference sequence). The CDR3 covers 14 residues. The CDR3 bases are TGTGCCAGCAGTCCAATGGGACAGAACTATGGCTACACCTTC. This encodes CASSPMGQNYGYTF.

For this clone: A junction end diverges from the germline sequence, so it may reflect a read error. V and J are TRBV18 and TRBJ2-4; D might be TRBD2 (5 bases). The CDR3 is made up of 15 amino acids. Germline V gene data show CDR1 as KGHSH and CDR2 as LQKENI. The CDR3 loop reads CASSPVGGLDSIGDF. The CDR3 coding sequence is TGTGCCAGCTCACCAGTCGGAGGCTTGGATTCTATTGGGGACTTC.

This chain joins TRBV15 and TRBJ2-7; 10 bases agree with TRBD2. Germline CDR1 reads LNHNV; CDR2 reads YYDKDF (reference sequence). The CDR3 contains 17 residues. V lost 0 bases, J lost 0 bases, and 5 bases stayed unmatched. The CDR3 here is CATSRDLRLAGSYEQYF. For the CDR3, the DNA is TGTGCCACCAGCAGAGATTTGCGACTAGCGGGCTCCTACGAGCAGTACTTC.

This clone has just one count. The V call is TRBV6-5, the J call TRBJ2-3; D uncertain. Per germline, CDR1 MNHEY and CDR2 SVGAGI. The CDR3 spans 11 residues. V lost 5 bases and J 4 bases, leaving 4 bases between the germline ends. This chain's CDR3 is CASSRADTQYF. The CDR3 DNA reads TGTGCCAGCAGTCGGGCAGATACGCAGTATTTT.

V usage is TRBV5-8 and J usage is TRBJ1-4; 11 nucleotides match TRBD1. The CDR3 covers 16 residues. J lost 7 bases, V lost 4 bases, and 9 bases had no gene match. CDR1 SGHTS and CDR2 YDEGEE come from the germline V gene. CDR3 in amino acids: CASSPGQGAGIEKLFF. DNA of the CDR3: TGTGCCAGCAGCCCTGGACAGGGGGCGGGTATTGAAAAACTGTTTTTT.

Here the CDR3 DNA reads TGTGCCAGCAGCCAAGCTGGAGCGGGAGGGCCCTATGAGCAGTTCTTC. Its translation: CASSQAGAGGPYEQFF. V usage is TRBV3-1 (or the pseudogene TRBV3-2) and J usage is TRBJ2-1, with 10 bases identical to TRBD2. Trimming took 1 base from V and 8 from J; bases not matched to a gene: 8. The CDR3 totals 16 residues. Germline V gene lookup returns CDR1 LGHDT and CDR2 YNNKEL (reference sequence).

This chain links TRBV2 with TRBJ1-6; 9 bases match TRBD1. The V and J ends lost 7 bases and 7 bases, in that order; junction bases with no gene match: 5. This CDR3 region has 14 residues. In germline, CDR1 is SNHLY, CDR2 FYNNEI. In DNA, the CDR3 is TGTGCCAGCAACCGGGACAGGGAAAATTCACCCCTCCACTTT. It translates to CASNRDRENSPLHF.

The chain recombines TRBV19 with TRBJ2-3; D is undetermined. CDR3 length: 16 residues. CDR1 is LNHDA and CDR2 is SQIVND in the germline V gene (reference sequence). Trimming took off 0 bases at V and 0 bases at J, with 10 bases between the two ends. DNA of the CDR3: TGTGCCAGTAGTATAGATTCCGAGACTAGCACAGATACGCAGTATTTT. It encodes CASSIDSETSTDTQYF. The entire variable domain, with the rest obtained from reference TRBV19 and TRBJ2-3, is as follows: DGGITQSPKYLFRKEGQNVTLSCEQNLNHDAMYWYRQDPGQGLRLIYYSQIVNDFQKGDIAEGYSVSREKKESFPLTVTSAQKNPTAFYLCASSIDSETSTDTQYFGPGTRLTVL.

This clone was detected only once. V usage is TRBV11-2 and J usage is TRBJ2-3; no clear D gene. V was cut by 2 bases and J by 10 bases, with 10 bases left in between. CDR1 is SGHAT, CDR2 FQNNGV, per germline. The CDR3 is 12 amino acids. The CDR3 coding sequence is TGTGCCAGCAGCTTAATTGGCGAGGCGCAGTATTTT. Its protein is CASSLIGEAQYF.

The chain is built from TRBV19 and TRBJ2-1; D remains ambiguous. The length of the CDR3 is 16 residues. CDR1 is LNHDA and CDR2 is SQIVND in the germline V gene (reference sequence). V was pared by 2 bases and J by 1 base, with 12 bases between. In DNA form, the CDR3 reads TGTGCCAGTAGTATAAGTCAGGATAGATCCTACAATGAGCAGTTCTTC. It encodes CASSISQDRSYNEQFF. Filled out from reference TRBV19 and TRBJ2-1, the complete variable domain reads DGGITQSPKYLFRKEGQNVTLSCEQNLNHDAMYWYRQDPGQGLRLIYYSQIVNDFQKGDIAEGYSVSREKKESFPLTVTSAQKNPTAFYLCASSISQDRSYNEQFFGPGTRLTVL.

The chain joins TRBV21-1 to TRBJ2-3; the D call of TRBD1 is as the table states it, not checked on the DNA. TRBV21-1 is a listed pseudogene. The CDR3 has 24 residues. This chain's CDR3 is CASSKSKLRLQARDRGREEDTQYF. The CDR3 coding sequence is TGTGCCAGCAGCAAAAGTAAACTGCGCCTTCAAGCGAGGGACAGGGGGCGCGAGGAAGATACGCAGTATTTT.

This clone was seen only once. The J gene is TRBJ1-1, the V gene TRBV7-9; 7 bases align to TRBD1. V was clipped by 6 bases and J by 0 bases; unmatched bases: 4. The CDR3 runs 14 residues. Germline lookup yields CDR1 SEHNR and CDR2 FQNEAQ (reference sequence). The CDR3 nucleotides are TGTGCCAGCAGGCGACAGGGCTTGAACACTGAAGCTTTCTTT. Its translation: CASRRQGLNTEAFF.

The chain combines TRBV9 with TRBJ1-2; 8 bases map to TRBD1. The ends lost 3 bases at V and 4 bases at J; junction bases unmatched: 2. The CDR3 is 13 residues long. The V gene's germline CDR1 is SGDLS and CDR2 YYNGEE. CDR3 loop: CASSGGTGYGYTF. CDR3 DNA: TGTGCCAGCAGCGGGGGGACAGGCTATGGCTACACCTTC.

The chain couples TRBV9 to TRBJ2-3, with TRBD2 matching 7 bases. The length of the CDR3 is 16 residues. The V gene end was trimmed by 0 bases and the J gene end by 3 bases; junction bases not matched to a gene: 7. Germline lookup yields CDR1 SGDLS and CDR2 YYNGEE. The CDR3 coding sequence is TGTGCCAGCAGCGTAGCCGGGCTAGCGGAAACAGATACGCAGTATTTT. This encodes CASSVAGLAETDTQYF.

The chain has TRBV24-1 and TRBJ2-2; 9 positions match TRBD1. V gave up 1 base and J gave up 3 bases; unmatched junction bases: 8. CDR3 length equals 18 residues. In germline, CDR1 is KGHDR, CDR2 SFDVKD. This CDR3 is CATSDFGEQGADTGELFF. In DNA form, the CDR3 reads TGTGCCACCAGTGATTTCGGGGAACAGGGGGCGGACACCGGGGAGCTGTTTTTT.

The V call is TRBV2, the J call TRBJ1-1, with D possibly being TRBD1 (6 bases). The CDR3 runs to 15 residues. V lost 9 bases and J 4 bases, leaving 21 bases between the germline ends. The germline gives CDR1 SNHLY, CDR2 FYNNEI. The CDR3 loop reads CARSGQNEPSTEAFF. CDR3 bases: TGTGCCAGGTCGGGACAAAACGAACCAAGCACTGAAGCTTTCTTT.

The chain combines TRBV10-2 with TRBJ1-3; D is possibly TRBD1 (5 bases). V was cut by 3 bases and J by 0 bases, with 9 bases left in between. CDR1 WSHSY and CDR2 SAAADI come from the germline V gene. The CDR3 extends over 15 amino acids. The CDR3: CASSESDSSGNTIYF. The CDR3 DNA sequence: TGCGCCAGCAGTGAATCCGACAGCTCTGGAAACACCATATATTTT.

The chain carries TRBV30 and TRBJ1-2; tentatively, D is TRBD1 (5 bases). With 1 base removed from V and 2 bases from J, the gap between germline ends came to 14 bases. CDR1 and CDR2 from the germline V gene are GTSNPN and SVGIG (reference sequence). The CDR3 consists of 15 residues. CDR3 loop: CAWSEDPQENYGYTF. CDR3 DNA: TGTGCCTGGAGTGAGGATCCACAGGAGAACTATGGCTACACCTTC.

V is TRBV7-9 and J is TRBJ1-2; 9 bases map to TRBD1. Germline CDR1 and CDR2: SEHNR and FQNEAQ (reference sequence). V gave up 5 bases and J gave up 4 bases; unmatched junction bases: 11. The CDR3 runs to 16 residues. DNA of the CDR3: TGTGCCAGCAGCCTGGGATACAGGGGGCAGGTCTATGGCTACACCTTC. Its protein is CASSLGYRGQVYGYTF.

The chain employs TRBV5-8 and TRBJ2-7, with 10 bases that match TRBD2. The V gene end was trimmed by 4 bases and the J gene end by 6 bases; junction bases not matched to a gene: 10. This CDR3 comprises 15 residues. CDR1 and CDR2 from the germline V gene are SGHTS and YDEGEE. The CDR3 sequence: CASSRSGRRVIEQYF. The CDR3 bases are TGTGCCAGCAGCCGTAGCGGGAGGCGGGTCATCGAGCAGTACTTC.

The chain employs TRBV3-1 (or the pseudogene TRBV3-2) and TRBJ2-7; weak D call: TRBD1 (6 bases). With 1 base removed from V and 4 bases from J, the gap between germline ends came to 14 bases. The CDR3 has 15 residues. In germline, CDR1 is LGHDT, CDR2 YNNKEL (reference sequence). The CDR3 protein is CASSQAETGGYEQYF. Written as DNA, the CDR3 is TGTGCCAGCAGCCAAGCAGAGACAGGCGGATACGAGCAGTACTTC.

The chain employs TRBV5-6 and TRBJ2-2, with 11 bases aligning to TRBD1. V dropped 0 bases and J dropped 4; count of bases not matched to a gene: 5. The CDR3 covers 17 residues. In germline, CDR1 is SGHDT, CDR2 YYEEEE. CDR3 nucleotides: TGTGCCAGCAGCTTGGGTTACGGGACAGGGGGCACCGGGGAGCTGTTTTTT. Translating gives CASSLGYGTGGTGELFF.